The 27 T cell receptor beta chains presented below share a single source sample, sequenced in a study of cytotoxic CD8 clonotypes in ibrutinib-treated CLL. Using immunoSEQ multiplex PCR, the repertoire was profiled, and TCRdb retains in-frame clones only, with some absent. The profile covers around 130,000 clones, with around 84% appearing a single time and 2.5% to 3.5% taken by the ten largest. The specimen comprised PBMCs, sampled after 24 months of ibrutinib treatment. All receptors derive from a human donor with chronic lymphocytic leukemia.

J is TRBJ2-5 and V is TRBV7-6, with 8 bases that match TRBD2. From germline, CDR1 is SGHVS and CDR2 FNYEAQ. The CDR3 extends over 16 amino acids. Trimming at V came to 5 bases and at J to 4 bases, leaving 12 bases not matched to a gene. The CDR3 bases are TGTGCCAGCAGCCCCAATACCGGGGGGGCCGCAGAGACCCAGTACTTC. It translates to CASSPNTGGAAETQYF.

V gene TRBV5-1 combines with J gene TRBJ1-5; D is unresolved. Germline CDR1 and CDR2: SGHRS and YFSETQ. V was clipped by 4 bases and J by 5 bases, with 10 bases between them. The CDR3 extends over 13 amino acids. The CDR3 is CASSENSDQPQHF. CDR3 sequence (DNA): TGCGCCAGCAGCGAAAACAGCGATCAGCCCCAGCATTTT.

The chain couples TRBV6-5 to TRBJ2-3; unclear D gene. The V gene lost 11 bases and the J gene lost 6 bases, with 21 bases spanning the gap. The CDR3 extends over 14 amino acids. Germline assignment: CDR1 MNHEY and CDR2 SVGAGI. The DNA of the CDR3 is TGTGCCGGCCGACCTGGAGACGTATGGGATACGCAGTATTTT. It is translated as CAGRPGDVWDTQYF.

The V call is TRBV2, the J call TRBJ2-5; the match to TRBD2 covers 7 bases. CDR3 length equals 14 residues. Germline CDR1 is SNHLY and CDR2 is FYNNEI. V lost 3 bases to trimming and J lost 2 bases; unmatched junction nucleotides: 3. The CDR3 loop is CASSEPSGQETQYF. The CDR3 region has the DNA TGTGCCAGCAGTGAGCCTAGCGGACAAGAGACCCAGTACTTC.

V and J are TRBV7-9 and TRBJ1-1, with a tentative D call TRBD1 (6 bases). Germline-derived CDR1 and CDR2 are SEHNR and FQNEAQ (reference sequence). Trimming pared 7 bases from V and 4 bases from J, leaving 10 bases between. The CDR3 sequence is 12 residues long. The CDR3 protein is CASTRTVTEAFF. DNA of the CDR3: TGTGCCAGCACCCGGACAGTCACTGAAGCTTTCTTT. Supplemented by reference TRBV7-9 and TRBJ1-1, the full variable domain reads DTGVSQNPRHKITKRGQNVTFRCDPISEHNRLYWYRQTLGQGPEFLTYFQNEAQLEKSRLLSDRFSAERPKGSFSTLEIQRTEQGDSAMYLCASTRTVTEAFFGQGTRLTVV.

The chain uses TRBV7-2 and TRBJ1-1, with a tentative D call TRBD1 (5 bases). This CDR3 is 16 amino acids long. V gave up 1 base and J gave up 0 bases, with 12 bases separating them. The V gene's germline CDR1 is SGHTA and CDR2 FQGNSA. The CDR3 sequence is CASSLGPDRMNTEAFF. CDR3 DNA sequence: TGTGCCAGCAGCTTAGGTCCAGACAGAATGAACACTGAAGCTTTCTTT.

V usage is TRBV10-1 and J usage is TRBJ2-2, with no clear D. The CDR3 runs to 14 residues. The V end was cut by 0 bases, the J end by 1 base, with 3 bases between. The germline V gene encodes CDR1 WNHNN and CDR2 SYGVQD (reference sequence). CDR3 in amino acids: CASSESGNTGELFF. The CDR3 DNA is TGCGCCAGCAGTGAGTCGGGGAACACCGGGGAGCTGTTTTTT.

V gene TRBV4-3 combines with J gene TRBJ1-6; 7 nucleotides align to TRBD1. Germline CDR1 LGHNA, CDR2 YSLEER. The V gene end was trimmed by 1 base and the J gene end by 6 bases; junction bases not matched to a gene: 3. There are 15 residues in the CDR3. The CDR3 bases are TGCGCCAGCAGCCAAGTAGGGACAGCTAATTCACCCCTCCACTTT. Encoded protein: CASSQVGTANSPLHF.

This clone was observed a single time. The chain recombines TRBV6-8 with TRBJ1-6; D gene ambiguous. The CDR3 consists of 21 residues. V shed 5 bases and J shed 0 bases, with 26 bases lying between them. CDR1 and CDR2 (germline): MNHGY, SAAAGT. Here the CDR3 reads CASSPTRLEFSPSSYNSPLHF. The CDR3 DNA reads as TGTGCCAGCAGTCCCACACGGCTCGAGTTTTCCCCGAGCTCCTATAATTCACCCCTCCACTTT.

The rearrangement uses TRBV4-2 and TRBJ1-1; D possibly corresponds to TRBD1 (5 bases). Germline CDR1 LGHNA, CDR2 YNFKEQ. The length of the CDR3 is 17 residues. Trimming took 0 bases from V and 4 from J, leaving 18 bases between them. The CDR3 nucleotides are TGTGCCAGCAGCCAAGATGGTCGGGTGAGGGGTGGCACTGAAGCTTTCTTT. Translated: CASSQDGRVRGGTEAFF.

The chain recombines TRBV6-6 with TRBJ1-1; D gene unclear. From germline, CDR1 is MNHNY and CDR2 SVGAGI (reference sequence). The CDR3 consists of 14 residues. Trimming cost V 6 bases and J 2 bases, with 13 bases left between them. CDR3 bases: TGTGCCAGCAGGCCCATCCCGAAAAACACTGAAGCTTTCTTT. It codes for CASRPIPKNTEAFF.

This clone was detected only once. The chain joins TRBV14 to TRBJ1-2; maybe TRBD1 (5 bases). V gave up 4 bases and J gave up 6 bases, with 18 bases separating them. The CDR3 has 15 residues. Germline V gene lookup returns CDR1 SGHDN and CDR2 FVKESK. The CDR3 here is CASSPQVGATHGYTF. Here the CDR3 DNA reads TGTGCCAGCAGCCCTCAGGTAGGGGCAACACATGGCTACACCTTC.

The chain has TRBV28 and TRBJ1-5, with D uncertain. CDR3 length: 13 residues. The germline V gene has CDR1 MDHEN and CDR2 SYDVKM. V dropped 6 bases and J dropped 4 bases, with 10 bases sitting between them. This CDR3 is CASSPSANQPQHF. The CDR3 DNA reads TGTGCCAGCAGCCCATCAGCGAATCAGCCCCAGCATTTT. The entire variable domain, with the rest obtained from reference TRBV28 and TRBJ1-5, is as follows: DVKVTQSSRYLVKRTGEKVFLECVQDMDHENMFWYRQDPGLGLRLIYFSYDVKMKEKGDIPEGYSVSREKKERFSLILESASTNQTSMYLCASSPSANQPQHFGDGTRLSIL.

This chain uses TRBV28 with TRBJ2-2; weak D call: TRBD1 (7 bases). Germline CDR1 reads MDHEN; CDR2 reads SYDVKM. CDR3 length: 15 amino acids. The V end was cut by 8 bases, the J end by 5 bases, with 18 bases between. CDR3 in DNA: TGTGCCAGCGTACTGACAGGGCGGGGAACCGGGGAGCTGTTTTTT. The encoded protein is CASVLTGRGTGELFF.

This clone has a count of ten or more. CDR3 bases: TGTGCCAGCAGTGAATACCTACCCGACAATCAGCCCCAGCATTTT. As protein: CASSEYLPDNQPQHF. This chain joins TRBV2 and TRBJ1-5; D not resolved. Trimming took off 2 bases at V and 3 bases at J, with 11 bases between the two ends. Germline CDR1 and CDR2: SNHLY and FYNNEI. The CDR3 totals 15 residues. The whole variable domain, filled in from reference TRBV2 and TRBJ1-5, reads EPEVTQTPSHQVTQMGQEVILRCVPISNHLYFYWYRQILGQKVEFLVSFYNNEISEKSEIFDDQFSVERPDGSNFTLKIRSTKLEDSAMYFCASSEYLPDNQPQHFGDGTRLSIL.

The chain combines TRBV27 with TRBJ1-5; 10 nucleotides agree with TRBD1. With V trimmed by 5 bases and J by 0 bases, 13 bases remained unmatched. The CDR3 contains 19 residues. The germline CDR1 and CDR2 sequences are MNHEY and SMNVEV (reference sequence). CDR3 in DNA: TGTGCCAGCAGTCCGGGCGGGACAGGGGTCCAGCATAGCAATCAGCCCCAGCATTTT. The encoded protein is CASSPGGTGVQHSNQPQHF.

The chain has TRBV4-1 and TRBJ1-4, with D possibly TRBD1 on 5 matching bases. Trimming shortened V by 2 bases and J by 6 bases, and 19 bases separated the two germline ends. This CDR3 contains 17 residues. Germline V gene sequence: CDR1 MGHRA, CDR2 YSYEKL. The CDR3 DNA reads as TGCGCCAGCAGCCAAAACCCCGGAGGTAGGGGAGATGAAAAACTGTTTTTT. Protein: CASSQNPGGRGDEKLFF.

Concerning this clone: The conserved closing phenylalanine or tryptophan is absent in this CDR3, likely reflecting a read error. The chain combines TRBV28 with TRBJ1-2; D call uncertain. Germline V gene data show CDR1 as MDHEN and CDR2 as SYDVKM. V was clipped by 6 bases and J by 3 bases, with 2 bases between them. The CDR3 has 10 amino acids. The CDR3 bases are TGTGCCAGCAGGGACTATGGCTACACCTCC. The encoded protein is CASRDYGYTS.

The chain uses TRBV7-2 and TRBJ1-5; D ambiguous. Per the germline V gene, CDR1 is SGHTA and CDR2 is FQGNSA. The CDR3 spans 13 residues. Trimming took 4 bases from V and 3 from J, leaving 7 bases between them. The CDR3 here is CASSSRDNQPQHF. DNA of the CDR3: TGTGCCAGCAGCTCGAGGGACAATCAGCCCCAGCATTTT.

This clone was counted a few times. In nucleotides, the CDR3 is TGTGCCACCCAGGGGTTTAGCAATCAGCCCCAGCATTTT. Protein: CATQGFSNQPQHF. This chain joins TRBV19 and TRBJ1-5, with a weak D call TRBD1 (6 bases). CDR1 and CDR2 (germline): LNHDA, SQIVND (reference sequence). There are 13 residues in the CDR3. V was pared by 10 bases and J by 0 bases, with 10 bases between.

This CDR3 reads CASSRSPGARETQYF. DNA of the CDR3: TGCGCCAGCAGCCGGTCCCCGGGGGCTCGTGAGACCCAGTACTTC. This chain joins TRBV5-1 and TRBJ2-5; D tentatively fits TRBD1 or TRBD2 (6 bases each). This CDR3 is built from 15 residues. Germline-derived CDR1 and CDR2 are SGHRS and YFSETQ. V lost 4 bases, J lost 5 bases, and 18 bases lay in between.

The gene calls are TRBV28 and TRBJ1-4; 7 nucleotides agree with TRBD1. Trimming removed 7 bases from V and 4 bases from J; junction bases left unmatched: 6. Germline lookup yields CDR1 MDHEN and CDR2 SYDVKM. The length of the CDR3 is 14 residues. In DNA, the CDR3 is TGTGCCAGCATTGCCGGGACAGTTAATGAAAAACTGTTTTTT. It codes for CASIAGTVNEKLFF.

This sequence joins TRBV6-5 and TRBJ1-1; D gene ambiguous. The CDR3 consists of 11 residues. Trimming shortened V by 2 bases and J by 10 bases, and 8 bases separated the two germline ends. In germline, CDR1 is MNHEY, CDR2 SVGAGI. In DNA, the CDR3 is TGTGCCAGCAGTTACCCGACGTCAGCTTTCTTT. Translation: CASSYPTSAFF.

CDR3 protein: CASSDGGTEAFF. CDR3 nucleotide sequence: TGTGCCAGCAGTGATGGCGGCACTGAAGCTTTCTTT. The chain is built from TRBV2 and TRBJ1-1, with unresolved D. The CDR3 spans 12 residues. In germline, CDR1 is SNHLY, CDR2 FYNNEI. Trimming shortened V by 3 bases and J by 4 bases, and 6 bases separated the two germline ends.

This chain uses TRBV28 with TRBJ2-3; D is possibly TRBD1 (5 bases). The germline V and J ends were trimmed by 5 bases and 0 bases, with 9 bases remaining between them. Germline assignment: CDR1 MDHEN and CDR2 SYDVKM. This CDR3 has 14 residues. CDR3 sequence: CASSRQPSTDTQYF. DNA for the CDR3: TGTGCCAGCAGTCGACAGCCAAGCACAGATACGCAGTATTTT.

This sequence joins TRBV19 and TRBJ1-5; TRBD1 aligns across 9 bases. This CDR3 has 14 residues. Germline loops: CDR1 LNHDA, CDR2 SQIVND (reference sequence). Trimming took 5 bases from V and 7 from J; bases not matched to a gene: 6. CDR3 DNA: TGTGCCAGTAGTCGGACAGGGGAGGGGCAGCCCCAGCATTTT. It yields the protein CASSRTGEGQPQHF. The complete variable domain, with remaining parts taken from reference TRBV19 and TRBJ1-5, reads DGGITQSPKYLFRKEGQNVTLSCEQNLNHDAMYWYRQDPGQGLRLIYYSQIVNDFQKGDIAEGYSVSREKKESFPLTVTSAQKNPTAFYLCASSRTGEGQPQHFGDGTRLSIL.

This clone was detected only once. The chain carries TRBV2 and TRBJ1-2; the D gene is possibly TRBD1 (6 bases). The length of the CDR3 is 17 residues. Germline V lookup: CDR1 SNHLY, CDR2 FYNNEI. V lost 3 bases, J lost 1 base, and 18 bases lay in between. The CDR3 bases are TGTGCCAGCAGTGACTCAGTTGTGGACAGCAATAACTATGGCTACACCTTC. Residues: CASSDSVVDSNNYGYTF.